Listed here are 18 T cell receptor beta chains from one sample, sequenced in a study of control samples from healthy donors and cancer patients. Sequencing used immunoSEQ multiplex PCR; TCRdb keeps in-frame clones, though not all of them. The sample includes tens of thousands of clones, 90% to 95% of them seen just once. Sequenced input: PBMCs. Receptors were obtained from a man aged 50-60 years with lung cancer.

The chain employs TRBV5-6 and TRBJ2-7; D is undetermined. The CDR3 consists of 14 residues. Germline CDR1 is SGHDT and CDR2 is YYEEEE. The V and J ends lost 3 bases and 5 bases respectively, with 15 bases between them. CDR3 sequence reads: CASSSPGLRNEQYF. The CDR3 nucleotides are TGTGCCAGCAGCTCGCCGGGCCTTCGGAACGAGCAGTACTTC.

This clone showed up just a few times. This sequence joins TRBV24-1 and TRBJ1-1; no reliable D call. V lost 4 bases and J lost 0, with 23 bases in between. The CDR3 is 19 residues long. The germline V gene has CDR1 KGHDR and CDR2 SFDVKD. The CDR3 reads CATSEGRPVLFYMNTEAFF. The CDR3 nucleotides are TGTGCCACCAGTGAGGGCAGGCCGGTCCTTTTTTATATGAACACTGAAGCTTTCTTT.

CDR3 loop: CASSETPSGNTIYF. DNA of the CDR3: TGTGCCAGCAGTGAGACACCCTCTGGAAACACCATATATTTT. The chain uses TRBV6-1 and TRBJ1-3; D uncertain. V lost 3 bases and J lost 0, with 6 bases in between. CDR3 length: 14 amino acids. Germline V gives CDR1 MNHNS, CDR2 SASEGT.

The chain is built from TRBV7-2 and TRBJ2-1; 10 positions match TRBD2. Trimming at V came to 1 base and at J to 8 bases, leaving 8 bases not matched to a gene. The CDR3 is 16 amino acids. Germline CDR1 reads SGHTA; CDR2 reads FQGNSA. The CDR3 DNA reads TGTGCCAGCAGCTTAGTTATCAGCGGGGGGGCCTATGAGCAGTTCTTC. As protein: CASSLVISGGAYEQFF.

This chain uses TRBV6-5 with TRBJ1-5; 9 nucleotides agree with TRBD1. Germline values: CDR1 MNHEY, CDR2 SVGAGI. The CDR3 spans 15 residues. The trim removed 6 bases at V and 0 bases at J, leaving 3 bases unmatched. CDR3 coding DNA: TGTGCCAGCAGATCACAGGGGGCTAGCAATCAGCCCCAGCATTTT. It codes for CASRSQGASNQPQHF.

The V gene is TRBV2, the J gene TRBJ2-2; weak D call: TRBD1 (5 bases). In germline, CDR1 is SNHLY, CDR2 FYNNEI. The V end was cut by 1 base, the J end by 1 base, with 7 bases between. This CDR3 is built from 15 residues. CDR3 DNA: TGTGCCAGCAGTGAAGGGCAGGGGAACACCGGGGAGCTGTTTTTT. Translated, it gives CASSEGQGNTGELFF. The full variable domain, completed using reference TRBV2 and TRBJ2-2, is EPEVTQTPSHQVTQMGQEVILRCVPISNHLYFYWYRQILGQKVEFLVSFYNNEISEKSEIFDDQFSVERPDGSNFTLKIRSTKLEDSAMYFCASSEGQGNTGELFFGEGSRLTVL.

This chain uses TRBV11-3 with TRBJ2-1; possible D gene TRBD2, 7 bases. The CDR3 is 16 residues long. CDR1 and CDR2 from the germline V gene are SGHNT and YENEEA. Deletions cut 0 bases from V and 7 bases from J, with 16 bases between. CDR3 amino acids: CASSLDPSAGANEQFF. CDR3 in DNA: TGTGCCAGCAGCTTAGATCCCTCCGCGGGGGCTAATGAGCAGTTCTTC.

This chain connects TRBV5-1 to TRBJ1-1; weak D call: TRBD1 (6 bases). CDR3 length: 15 amino acids. CDR1 is SGHRS, CDR2 YFSETQ, per germline. Trimming took off 6 bases at V and 1 base at J, with 16 bases between the two ends. Here the CDR3 DNA reads TGCGCCAGCACAGAACGAGGACAGACGAACACTGAAGCTTTCTTT. This gives the protein CASTERGQTNTEAFF.

CDR3: CASKVRRDSSYEQYF. CDR3 nucleotide sequence: TGCGCCAGCAAAGTTCGGAGGGATAGCTCCTACGAGCAGTACTTC. The rearrangement links TRBV5-1 to TRBJ2-7; tentatively, D is TRBD2 (6 bases). CDR1 is SGHRS and CDR2 is YFSETQ in the germline V gene. Trimming removed 6 bases at V and 0 bases at J, with 16 bases between. The CDR3 is 15 residues long.

This clone was picked up a small number of times. The chain has TRBV23-1 and TRBJ1-5; possible D gene TRBD1, 5 bases. TRBV23-1 is flagged as an ORF with uncertain function. The CDR3 has 15 residues. The V and J ends lost 1 base and 3 bases respectively, with 10 bases between them. In DNA form, the CDR3 reads TGCGCCAGCAGTCAATTTGACAGCCCCAATCAGCCCCAGCATTTT. Translated, it gives CASSQFDSPNQPQHF.

This clone came up once. This chain links TRBV27 with TRBJ1-6; D not certain. Trimming removed 5 bases from V and 7 bases from J, with 21 bases in between. This CDR3 is 17 amino acids long. Germline V gene sequence: CDR1 MNHEY, CDR2 SMNVEV (reference sequence). CDR3 DNA: TGTGCCAGCAGTCCAGGAGCATTTTCGTACCCCAATTCACCCCTCCACTTT. Translation gives CASSPGAFSYPNSPLHF.

A word on this clone: This sample also contains other DNA sequences that code for the same CDR3. The V and J genes are TRBV9 and TRBJ2-3; tentatively, D is TRBD1 or TRBD2 (5 bases each). V lost 0 bases, J lost 8 bases, and 10 bases lay in between. Germline V gene sequence: CDR1 SGDLS, CDR2 YYNGEE. The CDR3 has 13 residues. The CDR3 spells CASSVGDGTTQYF. CDR3 nucleotides: TGTGCCAGCAGCGTAGGGGACGGCACTACGCAGTATTTT.

The J gene is TRBJ2-2, the V gene TRBV11-3, with TRBD2 identical over 11 bases. Losses at the gene ends were 3 bases for V and 5 bases for J; bases not matched to a gene: 8. Germline CDR1 SGHNT, CDR2 YENEEA. The CDR3 runs to 17 residues. CDR3 residues: CASSFSGGAGITGELFF. In nucleotides, the CDR3 is TGTGCCAGCAGCTTTAGCGGGGGGGCCGGAATTACCGGGGAGCTGTTTTTT.

Here the CDR3 DNA reads TGTGCCAGCAGTTCGAGGACAGGCACTAATGAAAAACTGTTTTTT. Its protein product is CASSSRTGTNEKLFF. This chain uses TRBV27 with TRBJ1-4; 7 nucleotides line up with TRBD1. The V gene end was trimmed by 4 bases and the J gene end by 2 bases; junction bases not matched to a gene: 4. In germline, CDR1 is MNHEY, CDR2 SMNVEV (reference sequence). CDR3 size: 15 residues.

V gene TRBV19 combines with J gene TRBJ2-7; D is unclear. V dropped 7 bases and J dropped 0 bases, with 16 bases sitting between them. Per the germline V gene, CDR1 is LNHDA and CDR2 is SQIVND (reference sequence). The CDR3 has 15 residues. The CDR3 loop reads CASKIDLGSSYEQYF. DNA of the CDR3: TGTGCCAGTAAAATCGACCTCGGAAGCTCCTACGAGCAGTACTTC.

This CDR3 reads CASSESFSSPLHF. CDR3 bases: TGTGCCAGCAGTGAGTCCTTTAGTTCACCCCTCCACTTT. V and J are TRBV25-1 and TRBJ1-6; no firm D call. Germline CDR1 is MGHDK and CDR2 is SYGVNS. This CDR3 region has 13 residues. Trimming stripped 3 bases from V and 9 bases from J, with 9 bases between. Variable domain in full (rest from reference TRBV25-1 and TRBJ1-6): EADIYQTPRYLVIGTGKKITLECSQTMGHDKMYWYQQDPGMELHLIHYSYGVNSTEKGDLSSESTVSRIRTEHFPLTLESARPSHTSQYLCASSESFSSPLHFGNGTRLTVT.

The rearrangement joins TRBV14 to TRBJ1-1; TRBD1 might be the D (5 bases). The CDR3 sequence is 14 residues long. Trimming shortened V by 0 bases and J by 3 bases, and 8 bases separated the two germline ends. CDR1 is SGHDN and CDR2 is FVKESK in the germline V gene. CDR3: CASSQDRAYTEAFF. CDR3 nucleotide sequence: TGTGCCAGCAGCCAAGACAGGGCCTACACTGAAGCTTTCTTT.

This sequence joins TRBV7-6 and TRBJ1-2; D ambiguous. The germline gives CDR1 SGHVS, CDR2 FNYEAQ. The CDR3 covers 15 residues. V lost 5 bases and J lost 8, with 21 bases in between. The CDR3 loop is CASSPTVGGAMGYTF. Here the CDR3 DNA reads TGTGCCAGCAGCCCCACCGTCGGCGGTGCCATGGGCTACACCTTC. The whole variable domain, remainder taken from reference TRBV7-6 and TRBJ1-2, is GAGVSQSPRYKVTKRGQDVALRCDPISGHVSLYWYRQALGQGPEFLTYFNYEAQQDKSGLPNDRFSAERPEGSISTLTIQRTEQRDSAMYRCASSPTVGGAMGYTFGSGTRLTVV.